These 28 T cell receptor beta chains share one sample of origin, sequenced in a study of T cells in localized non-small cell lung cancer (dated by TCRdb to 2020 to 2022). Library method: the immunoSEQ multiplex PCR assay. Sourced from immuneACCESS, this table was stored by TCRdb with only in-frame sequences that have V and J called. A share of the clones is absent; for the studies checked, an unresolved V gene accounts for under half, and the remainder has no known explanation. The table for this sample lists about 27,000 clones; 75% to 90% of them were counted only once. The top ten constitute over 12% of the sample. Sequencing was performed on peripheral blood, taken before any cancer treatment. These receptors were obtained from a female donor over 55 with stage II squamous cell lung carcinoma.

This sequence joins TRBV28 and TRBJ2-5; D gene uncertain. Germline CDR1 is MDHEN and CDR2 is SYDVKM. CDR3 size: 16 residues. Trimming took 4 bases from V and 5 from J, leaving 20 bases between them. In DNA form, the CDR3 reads TGTGCCAGCAGTTCCCGGCCAGGCTCAGGATGGGAGACCCAGTACTTC. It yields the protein CASSSRPGSGWETQYF. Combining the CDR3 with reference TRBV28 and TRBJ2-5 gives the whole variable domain DVKVTQSSRYLVKRTGEKVFLECVQDMDHENMFWYRQDPGLGLRLIYFSYDVKMKEKGDIPEGYSVSREKKERFSLILESASTNQTSMYLCASSSRPGSGWETQYFGPGTRLLVL.

CDR3 sequence: CASSEGLATDTQYF. DNA of the CDR3: TGTGCCAGCAGTGAGGGACTTGCCACAGATACGCAGTATTTT. The V and J genes are TRBV2 and TRBJ2-3, with D possibly being TRBD2 (6 bases). Between the trimmed V and J ends, which lost 3 bases and 2 bases, there was a span of 9 bases. From germline, CDR1 is SNHLY and CDR2 FYNNEI. CDR3 length equals 14 residues.

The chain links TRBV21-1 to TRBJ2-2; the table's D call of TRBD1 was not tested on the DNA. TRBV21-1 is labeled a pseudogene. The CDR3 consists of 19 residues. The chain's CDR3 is CASSSSSEGAWRDTGELFF. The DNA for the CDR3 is TGTGCCAGCAGCTCCTCAAGCGAGGGGGCGTGGAGGGACACCGGGGAGCTGTTTTTT.

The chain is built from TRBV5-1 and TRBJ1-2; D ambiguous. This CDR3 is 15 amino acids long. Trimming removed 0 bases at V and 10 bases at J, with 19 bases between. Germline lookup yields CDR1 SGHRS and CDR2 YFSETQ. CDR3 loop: CASSLGGKREASYTF. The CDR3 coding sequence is TGCGCCAGCAGCTTGGGGGGAAAGAGGGAGGCTTCCTACACCTTC.

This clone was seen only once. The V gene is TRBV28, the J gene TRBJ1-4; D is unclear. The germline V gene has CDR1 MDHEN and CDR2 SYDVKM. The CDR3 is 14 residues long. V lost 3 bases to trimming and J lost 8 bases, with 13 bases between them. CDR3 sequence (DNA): TGTGCCAGCAGTTTTGGAGGGAGACGGGAAAAACTGTTTTTT. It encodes CASSFGGRREKLFF.

The CDR3 loop reads CASSYGGRVTDTQYF. CDR3 coding DNA: TGTGCCAGCAGTTACGGCGGGAGGGTAACAGATACGCAGTATTTT. The chain carries TRBV6-5 and TRBJ2-3; 9 bases match TRBD2. V was clipped by 2 bases and J by 3 bases; unmatched bases: 3. The CDR3 loop spans 15 amino acids. Germline CDR1 MNHEY, CDR2 SVGAGI.

The CDR3 DNA is TGTGCTAGTGCCGCGGCGAGCTCCTATAATTCACCCCTCCACTTT. This translates into CASAAASSYNSPLHF. The chain couples TRBV12-5 to TRBJ1-6; unclear D gene. V gave up 7 bases and J gave up 0 bases, with 10 bases separating them. Germline V lookup: CDR1 LGHNT, CDR2 FRNRAP. CDR3 size: 15 residues.

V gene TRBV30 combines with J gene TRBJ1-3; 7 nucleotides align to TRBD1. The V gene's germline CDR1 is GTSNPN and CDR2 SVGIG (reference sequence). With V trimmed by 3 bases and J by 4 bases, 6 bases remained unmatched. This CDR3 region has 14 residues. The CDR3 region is CAWRGQGGGNTIYF. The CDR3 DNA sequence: TGTGCCTGGAGAGGGCAGGGGGGAGGAAACACCATATATTTT.

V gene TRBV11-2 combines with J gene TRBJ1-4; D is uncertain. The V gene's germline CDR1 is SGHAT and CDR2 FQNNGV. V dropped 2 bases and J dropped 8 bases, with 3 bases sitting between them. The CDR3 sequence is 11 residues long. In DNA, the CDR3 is TGTGCCAGCAGCTTAAGGGAAAAACTGTTTTTT. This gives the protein CASSLREKLFF.

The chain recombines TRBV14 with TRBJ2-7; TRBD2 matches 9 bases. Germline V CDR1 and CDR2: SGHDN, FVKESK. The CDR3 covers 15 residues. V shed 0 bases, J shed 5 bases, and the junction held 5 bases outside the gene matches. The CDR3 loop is CASSQDAGGADEQYF. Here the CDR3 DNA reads TGTGCCAGCAGCCAAGATGCGGGGGGGGCCGACGAGCAGTACTTC.

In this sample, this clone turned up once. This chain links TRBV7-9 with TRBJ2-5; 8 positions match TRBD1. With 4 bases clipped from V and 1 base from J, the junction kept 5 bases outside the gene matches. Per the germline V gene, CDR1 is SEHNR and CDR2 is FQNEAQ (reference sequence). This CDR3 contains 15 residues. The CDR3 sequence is CASSSRQGTQETQYF. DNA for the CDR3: TGTGCCAGCAGCTCCCGACAGGGGACCCAAGAGACCCAGTACTTC.

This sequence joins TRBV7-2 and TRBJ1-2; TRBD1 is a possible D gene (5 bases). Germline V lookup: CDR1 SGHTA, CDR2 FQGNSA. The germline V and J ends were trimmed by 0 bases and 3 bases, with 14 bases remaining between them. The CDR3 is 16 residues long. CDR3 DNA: TGTGCCAGCAGCTTAGCGATAGGGGCCCGGGACTATGGCTACACCTTC. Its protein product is CASSLAIGARDYGYTF.

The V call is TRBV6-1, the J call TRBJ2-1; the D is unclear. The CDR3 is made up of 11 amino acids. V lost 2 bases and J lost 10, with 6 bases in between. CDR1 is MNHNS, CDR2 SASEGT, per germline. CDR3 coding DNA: TGTGCCAGCAGTGAACAAAGCGAGCAGTTCTTC. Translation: CASSEQSEQFF.

The CDR3 sequence is CASSPRDVGLGSPLHF. CDR3 DNA sequence: TGTGCCAGCAGCCCTCGGGACGTCGGATTGGGGTCACCCCTCCACTTT. J is TRBJ1-6 and V is TRBV27, with D possibly being TRBD1 (5 bases). Between the trimmed V and J ends, which lost 6 bases and 10 bases, there was a span of 22 bases. The CDR3 length is 16 residues. Germline loops: CDR1 MNHEY, CDR2 SMNVEV (reference sequence).

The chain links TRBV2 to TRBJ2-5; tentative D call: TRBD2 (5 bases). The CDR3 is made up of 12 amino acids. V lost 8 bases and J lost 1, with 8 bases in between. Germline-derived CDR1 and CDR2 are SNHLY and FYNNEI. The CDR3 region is CASGSSQETQYF. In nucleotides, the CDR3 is TGTGCCAGCGGGAGTTCCCAAGAGACCCAGTACTTC.

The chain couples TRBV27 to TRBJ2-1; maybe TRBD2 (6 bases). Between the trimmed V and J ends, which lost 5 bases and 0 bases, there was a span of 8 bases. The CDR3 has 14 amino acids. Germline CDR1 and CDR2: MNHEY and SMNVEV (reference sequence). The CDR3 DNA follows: TGTGCCAGCAGTGTGGAGGGCTCCTACAATGAGCAGTTCTTC. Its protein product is CASSVEGSYNEQFF.

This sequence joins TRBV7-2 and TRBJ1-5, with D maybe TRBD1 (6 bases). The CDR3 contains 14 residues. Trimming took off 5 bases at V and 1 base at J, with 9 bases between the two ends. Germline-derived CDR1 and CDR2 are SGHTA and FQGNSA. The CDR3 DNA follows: TGTGCCAGCAGCATACAGGGAAGCAATCAGCCCCAGCATTTT. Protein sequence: CASSIQGSNQPQHF.

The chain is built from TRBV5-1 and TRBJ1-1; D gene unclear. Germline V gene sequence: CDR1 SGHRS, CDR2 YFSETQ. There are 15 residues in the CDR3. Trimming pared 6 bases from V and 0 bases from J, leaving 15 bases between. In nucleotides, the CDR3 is TGCGCCAGCACTTCAGGTTCCTCAATGAACACTGAAGCTTTCTTT. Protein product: CASTSGSSMNTEAFF.

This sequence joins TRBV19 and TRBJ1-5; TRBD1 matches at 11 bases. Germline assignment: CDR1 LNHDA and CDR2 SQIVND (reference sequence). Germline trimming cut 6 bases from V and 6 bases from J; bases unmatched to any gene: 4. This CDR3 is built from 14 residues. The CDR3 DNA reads TGTGCCAGTAGGGAGGACAGGGGGCGTCAGCCCCAGCATTTT. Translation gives CASREDRGRQPQHF.

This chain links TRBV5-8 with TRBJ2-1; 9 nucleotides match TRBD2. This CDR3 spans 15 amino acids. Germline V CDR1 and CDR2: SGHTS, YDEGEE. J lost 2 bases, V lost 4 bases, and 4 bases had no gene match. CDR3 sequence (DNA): TGTGCCAGCAGCCGTAGCGGGAGTACCTACAATGAGCAGTTCTTC. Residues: CASSRSGSTYNEQFF.

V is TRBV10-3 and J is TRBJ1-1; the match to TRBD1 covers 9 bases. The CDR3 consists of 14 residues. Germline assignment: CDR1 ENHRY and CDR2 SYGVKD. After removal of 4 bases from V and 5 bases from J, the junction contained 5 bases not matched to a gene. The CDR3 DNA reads TGTGCCATCAGTGGGGGACAGGGAGGGACTGAAGCTTTCTTT. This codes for CAISGGQGGTEAFF.

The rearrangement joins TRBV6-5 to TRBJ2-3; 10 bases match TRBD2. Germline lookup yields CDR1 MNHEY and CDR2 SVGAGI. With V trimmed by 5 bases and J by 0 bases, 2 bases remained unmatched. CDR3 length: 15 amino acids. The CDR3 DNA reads TGTGCCAGCAGTCGACTAGCGGGTAGCACAGATACGCAGTATTTT. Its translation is CASSRLAGSTDTQYF.

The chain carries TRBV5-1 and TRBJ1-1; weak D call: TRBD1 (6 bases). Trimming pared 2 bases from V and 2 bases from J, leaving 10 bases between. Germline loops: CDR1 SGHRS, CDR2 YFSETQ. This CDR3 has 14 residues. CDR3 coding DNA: TGCGCCAGCAGCTTACAGGGCCCCAACACTGAAGCTTTCTTT. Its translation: CASSLQGPNTEAFF.

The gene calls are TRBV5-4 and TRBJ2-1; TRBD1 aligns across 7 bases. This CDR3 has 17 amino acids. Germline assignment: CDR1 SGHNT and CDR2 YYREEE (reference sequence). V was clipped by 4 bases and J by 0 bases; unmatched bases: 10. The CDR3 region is CASSSGQAPSSYNEQFF. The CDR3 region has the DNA TGTGCCAGCAGCAGTGGACAGGCCCCTAGCTCCTACAATGAGCAGTTCTTC.

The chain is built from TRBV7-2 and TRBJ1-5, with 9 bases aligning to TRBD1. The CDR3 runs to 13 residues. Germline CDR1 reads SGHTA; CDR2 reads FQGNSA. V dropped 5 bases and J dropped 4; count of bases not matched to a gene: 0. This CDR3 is CASSGQGNQPQHF. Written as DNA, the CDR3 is TGTGCCAGCAGCGGACAGGGGAATCAGCCCCAGCATTTT.

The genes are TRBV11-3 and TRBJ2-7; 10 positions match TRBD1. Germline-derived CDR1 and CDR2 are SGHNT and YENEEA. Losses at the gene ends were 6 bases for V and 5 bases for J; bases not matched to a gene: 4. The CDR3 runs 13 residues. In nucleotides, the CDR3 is TGTGCCAGCAGACCGACAGGGGGCCACGAGCAGTACTTC. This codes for CASRPTGGHEQYF.

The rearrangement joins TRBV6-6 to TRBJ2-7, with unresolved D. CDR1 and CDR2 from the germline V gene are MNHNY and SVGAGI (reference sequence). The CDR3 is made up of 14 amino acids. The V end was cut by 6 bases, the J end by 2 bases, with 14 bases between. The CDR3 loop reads CASSPTTIAYEQYF. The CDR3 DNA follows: TGTGCCAGCAGCCCTACGACGATAGCCTACGAGCAGTACTTC.

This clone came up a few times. The CDR3 loop is CAWGPRAFGTGELFF. CDR3 sequence (DNA): TGTGCCTGGGGCCCCAGGGCATTTGGAACCGGGGAGCTGTTTTTT. The chain couples TRBV30 to TRBJ2-2, with a weak D call TRBD1 (5 bases). Trimming left V 5 bases short and J 5 bases short, with 18 bases between. The length of the CDR3 is 15 residues. Per the germline V gene, CDR1 is GTSNPN and CDR2 is SVGIG (reference sequence).